The 22 T cell receptor beta chains presented below share a single source sample, sequenced in a study of cytomegalovirus exposure and HLA in healthy donors. PCR primers comprised 60 Vbeta and 13 Jbeta primers. Profiling relied on immunoSEQ multiplex PCR, and the TCRdb table lists in-frame clones only, not all of them. Across just under 90,000 clones, the top ten clones capture around 5% of the sample. Sequenced input: PBMCs. The receptors were gathered from a girl between 10 and 17 years old in good health and CMV-seropositive.

The chain recombines TRBV9 with TRBJ2-2, with D perhaps matching TRBD1 (6 bases). V dropped 5 bases and J dropped 1 base, with 9 bases sitting between them. Germline CDR1 is SGDLS and CDR2 is YYNGEE. The CDR3 loop spans 14 amino acids. CDR3 nucleotide sequence: TGTGCCAGCAGGGACAGTCTGAACACCGGGGAGCTGTTTTTT. Translating it yields CASRDSLNTGELFF.

The rearrangement uses TRBV19 and TRBJ2-1, with TRBD2 matching 11 bases. There are 14 residues in the CDR3. Germline trimming cut 6 bases from V and 4 bases from J; bases unmatched to any gene: 2. CDR1 LNHDA and CDR2 SQIVND come from the germline V gene (reference sequence). CDR3 in amino acids: CASRPSGGYNEQFF. In DNA, the CDR3 is TGTGCCAGTAGGCCTAGCGGGGGGTACAATGAGCAGTTCTTC. Full variable domain (missing parts from reference TRBV19 and TRBJ2-1): DGGITQSPKYLFRKEGQNVTLSCEQNLNHDAMYWYRQDPGQGLRLIYYSQIVNDFQKGDIAEGYSVSREKKESFPLTVTSAQKNPTAFYLCASRPSGGYNEQFFGPGTRLTVL.

The chain joins TRBV6-5 to TRBJ1-5; D remains unclear. Germline V gene sequence: CDR1 MNHEY, CDR2 SVGAGI. The CDR3 contains 15 residues. V lost 8 bases to trimming and J lost 0 bases, with 14 bases between them. The CDR3 DNA is TGTGCCAGCGGAGTCGTCGCGGGTAGCAATCAGCCCCAGCATTTT. Its translation: CASGVVAGSNQPQHF.

Details on this clone: The junction departs from the called germline gene at one end, perhaps through a read error. The V gene is TRBV25-1, the J gene TRBJ1-5, with D possibly matching TRBD1 (6 bases). CDR3 length: 13 residues. Germline V gives CDR1 MGHDK, CDR2 SYGVNS. The CDR3 DNA reads TGTGCCAGCGGTGACAGGAGCAATCAGCCCCAGCATTTT. This sequence encodes CASGDRSNQPQHF.

The rearrangement joins TRBV30 to TRBJ2-7; 10 bases align to TRBD1. The CDR3 consists of 14 residues. Trimming took 5 bases from V and 6 from J; bases not matched to a gene: 10. Germline-derived CDR1 and CDR2 are GTSNPN and SVGIG (reference sequence). CDR3 nucleotides: TGTGCCTGGGCAACCGGGACAGGGGTTCGCGAGCAGTACGTC. Amino acids: CAWATGTGVREQYV.

V is TRBV4-2 and J is TRBJ1-2; 7 bases line up with TRBD1. This CDR3 comprises 14 residues. Germline V lookup: CDR1 LGHNA, CDR2 YNFKEQ. Trimming removed 3 bases from V and 2 bases from J; junction bases left unmatched: 3. The chain's CDR3 is CASSQGDSNYGYTF. The DNA of the CDR3 is TGTGCCAGCAGCCAGGGGGACAGCAACTATGGCTACACCTTC.

The V and J genes are TRBV19 and TRBJ2-2, with TRBD1 as a possible D gene (5 bases). This CDR3 has 14 residues. The V end was cut by 5 bases, the J end by 4 bases, with 11 bases between. The germline CDR1 and CDR2 sequences are LNHDA and SQIVND (reference sequence). CDR3 nucleotides: TGTGCCAGTAGTCCGCAGGGTGGCACCGGGGAGCTGTTTTTT. This codes for CASSPQGGTGELFF.

The chain carries TRBV14 and TRBJ2-1, with a weak D call TRBD2 (5 bases). The CDR3 length is 13 residues. The ends were cut back, 1 base at V and 9 bases at J, with 10 bases in the middle. CDR1 is SGHDN and CDR2 is FVKESK in the germline V gene. The CDR3 sequence is CASSQARGGEQFF. CDR3 in DNA: TGTGCCAGCAGCCAAGCTCGGGGTGGTGAGCAGTTCTTC.

The chain uses TRBV18 and TRBJ1-2; 7 bases line up with TRBD1. The CDR3 spans 16 residues. V trimming: 0 bases; J trimming: 7 bases; junction bases outside the gene matches: 11. Germline V lookup: CDR1 KGHSH, CDR2 LQKENI. The CDR3 spells CASSPPSQDRAGGYTF. DNA for the CDR3: TGTGCCAGCTCACCACCGTCACAAGACAGGGCGGGTGGCTACACCTTC.

The gene calls are TRBV11-2 and TRBJ2-5; TRBD2 is a possible D gene (5 bases). Looked up from germline, CDR1 is SGHAT and CDR2 is FQNNGV. The V end was cut by 1 base, the J end by 5 bases, with 8 bases between. This CDR3 region has 13 residues. The CDR3 loop reads CASSLAGIETQYF. The DNA for the CDR3 is TGTGCCAGCAGCTTAGCCGGGATTGAGACCCAGTACTTC.

Note on this clone: The junction and the germline gene differ at one end; a read error may be behind it. The sample carries other DNA sequences with the same CDR3. The chain carries TRBV6-6 and TRBJ1-6; no firm D call. The germline gives CDR1 MNHNY, CDR2 SVGAGI (reference sequence). The CDR3 sequence is 13 residues long. The CDR3 region has the DNA TGTGCCAGCACCCCCCATACAGCTTCACCCCTACACTTT. It translates to CASTPHTASPLHF.

CDR3 residues: CASSVGTSGLTDTQYF. The DNA of the CDR3 is TGTGCCAGCAGTGTCGGGACTAGCGGACTCACAGATACGCAGTATTTT. The chain has TRBV9 and TRBJ2-3; 11 bases are a match to TRBD2. J gave up 2 bases and V 5 bases, and 7 bases lay outside the gene matches. CDR1 is SGDLS, CDR2 YYNGEE, per germline. This CDR3 region has 16 residues. Full variable domain (remainder filled in from reference TRBV9 and TRBJ2-3): DSGVTQTPKHLITATGQRVTLRCSPRSGDLSVYWYQQSLDQGLQFLIQYYNGEERAKGNILERFSAQQFPDLHSELNLSSLELGDSALYFCASSVGTSGLTDTQYFGPGTRLTVL.

The chain has TRBV6-6 and TRBJ1-1, with D maybe TRBD1 (5 bases). CDR3 size: 13 residues. Trimming cost V 6 bases and J 5 bases, with 13 bases left between them. CDR1 and CDR2 from the germline V gene are MNHNY and SVGAGI (reference sequence). The CDR3 nucleotides are TGTGCCAGCAGGGGACTCGAAGGAACTGAAGCTTTCTTT. Translating it yields CASRGLEGTEAFF.

The gene calls are TRBV7-9 and TRBJ1-5, with D possibly TRBD1 on 5 matching bases. CDR3 size: 16 residues. Trimming left V 1 base short and J 6 bases short, with 16 bases between. CDR1 is SEHNR and CDR2 is FQNEAQ in the germline V gene (reference sequence). CDR3 region: CASSLGRGSVRQPQHF. CDR3 nucleotide sequence: TGTGCCAGCAGCTTAGGAAGGGGAAGCGTTCGTCAGCCCCAGCATTTT.

The gene calls are TRBV11-2 and TRBJ2-5; TRBD2 aligns across 11 bases. Germline V gene data show CDR1 as SGHAT and CDR2 as FQNNGV. The trim removed 5 bases at V and 3 bases at J, leaving 14 bases unmatched. The CDR3 is 18 residues long. The CDR3 loop reads CASSLPWVAGGREETQYF. The CDR3 coding sequence is TGTGCCAGCAGCCTTCCCTGGGTAGCGGGGGGGCGAGAAGAGACCCAGTACTTC. The variable domain in full, completed from reference TRBV11-2 and TRBJ2-5, reads EAGVAQSPRYKIIEKRQSVAFWCNPISGHATLYWYQQILGQGPKLLIQFQNNGVVDDSQLPKDRFSAERLKGVDSTLKIQPAKLEDSAVYLCASSLPWVAGGREETQYFGPGTRLLVL.

The chain employs TRBV18 and TRBJ2-3; the match to TRBD2 covers 12 bases. CDR3 size: 16 residues. The trim removed 6 bases at V and 4 bases at J, leaving 8 bases unmatched. Germline CDR1 and CDR2: KGHSH and LQKENI. The CDR3 DNA is TGTGCCAGCTCCCTAACTAGCGGGGGGTTCCCAGATACGCAGTATTTT. It codes for CASSLTSGGFPDTQYF.

Details on this clone: An end of the junction differs from the germline gene, which may be a read error. J is TRBJ2-1 and V is TRBV5-7; D unclear. TRBV5-7 falls under the ORF class, with uncertain function. CDR3 size: 15 residues. The chain's CDR3 is CASRHEVSSDNEQFF. The CDR3 bases are TGTGCCAGCAGACATGAGGTTAGCTCCGACAATGAGCAGTTCTTC.

The V call is TRBV19, the J call TRBJ2-5; 9 positions match TRBD2. In germline, CDR1 is LNHDA, CDR2 SQIVND (reference sequence). J lost 2 bases, V lost 5 bases, and 15 bases had no gene match. This CDR3 has 18 amino acids. The CDR3 spells CASSGWVRLAELQETQYF. The CDR3 nucleotides are TGTGCCAGTAGTGGGTGGGTCCGACTAGCGGAACTACAAGAGACCCAGTACTTC.

The V call is TRBV12-5, the J call TRBJ1-1; D is unclear. Per the germline V gene, CDR1 is LGHNT and CDR2 is FRNRAP. Trimming removed 6 bases from V and 4 bases from J, with 12 bases in between. The CDR3 spans 13 residues. In nucleotides, the CDR3 is TGTGCTAGTGGCCCCAATCAGGCCACTGAAGCTTTCTTT. Translated: CASGPNQATEAFF.

This chain uses TRBV7-9 with TRBJ2-1; D possibly corresponds to TRBD1 (6 bases). The CDR3 has 13 residues. V lost 5 bases, J lost 7 bases, and 12 bases lay in between. CDR1 and CDR2 (germline): SEHNR, FQNEAQ (reference sequence). The chain's CDR3 is CASSPKGVNEQFF. The CDR3 DNA is TGTGCCAGCAGCCCGAAGGGGGTGAATGAGCAGTTCTTC.

V is TRBV7-2 and J is TRBJ2-6; tentatively, D is TRBD1 (6 bases). The germline gives CDR1 SGHTA, CDR2 FQGNSA. The CDR3 runs to 15 residues. With 6 bases removed from V and 4 bases from J, the gap between germline ends came to 13 bases. For the CDR3, the DNA is TGTGCCAGCAGTAGCAGGGGTGCCGGGGCCAACGTCCTGACTTTC. Translation: CASSSRGAGANVLTF.

This sequence joins TRBV27 and TRBJ2-3, with a tentative D call TRBD2 (6 bases). Trimming pared 1 base from V and 4 bases from J, leaving 21 bases between. Germline CDR1 reads MNHEY; CDR2 reads SMNVEV (reference sequence). This CDR3 comprises 18 residues. CDR3 in amino acids: CASSLWGTAGWIADTQYF. The CDR3 DNA reads TGTGCCAGCAGTTTATGGGGGACTGCGGGGTGGATTGCAGATACGCAGTATTTT.